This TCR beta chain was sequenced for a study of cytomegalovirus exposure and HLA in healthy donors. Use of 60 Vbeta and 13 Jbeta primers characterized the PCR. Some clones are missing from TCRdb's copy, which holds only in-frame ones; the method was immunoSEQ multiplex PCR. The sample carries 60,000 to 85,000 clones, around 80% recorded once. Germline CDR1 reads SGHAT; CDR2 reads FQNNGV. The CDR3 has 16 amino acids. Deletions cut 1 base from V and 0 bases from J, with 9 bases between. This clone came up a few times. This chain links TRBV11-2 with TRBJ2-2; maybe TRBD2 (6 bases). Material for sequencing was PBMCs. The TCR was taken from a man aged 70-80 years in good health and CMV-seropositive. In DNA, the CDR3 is TGTGCCAGCAGCTTAGCCCCTAGCGCGAACACCGGGGAGCTGTTTTTT. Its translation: CASSLAPSANTGELFF.